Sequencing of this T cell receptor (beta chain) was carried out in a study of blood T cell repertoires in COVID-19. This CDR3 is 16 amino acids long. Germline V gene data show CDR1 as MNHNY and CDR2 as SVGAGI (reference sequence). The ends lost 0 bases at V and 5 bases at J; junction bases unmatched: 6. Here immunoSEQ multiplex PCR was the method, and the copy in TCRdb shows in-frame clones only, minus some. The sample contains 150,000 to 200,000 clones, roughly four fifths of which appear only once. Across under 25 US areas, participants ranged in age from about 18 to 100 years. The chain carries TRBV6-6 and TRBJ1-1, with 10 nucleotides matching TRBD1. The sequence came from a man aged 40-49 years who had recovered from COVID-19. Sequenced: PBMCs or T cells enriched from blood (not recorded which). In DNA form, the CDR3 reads TGTGCCAGCAGTTACTCCCATGACAGGGGGCTGACTGAAGCTTTCTTT. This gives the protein CASSYSHDRGLTEAFF.